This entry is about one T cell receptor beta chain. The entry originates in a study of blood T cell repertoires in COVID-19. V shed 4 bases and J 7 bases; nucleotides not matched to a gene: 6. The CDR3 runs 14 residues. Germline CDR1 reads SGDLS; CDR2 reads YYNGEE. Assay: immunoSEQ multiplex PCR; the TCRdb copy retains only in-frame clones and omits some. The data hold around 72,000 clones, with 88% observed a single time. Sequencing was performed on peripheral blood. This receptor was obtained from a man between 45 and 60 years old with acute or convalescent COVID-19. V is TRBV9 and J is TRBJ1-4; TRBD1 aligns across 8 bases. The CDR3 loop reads CASSIPGQGEKLFF. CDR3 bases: TGTGCCAGCAGCATCCCAGGACAGGGTGAAAAACTGTTTTTT.